A selection of T cell receptor beta chains follows, all from one sample in a study of blood T cell repertoires in COVID-19. Sequencing used immunoSEQ multiplex PCR; TCRdb keeps in-frame clones, though not all of them. The repertoire has about 120,000 clones, 70% to 80% of them found once; the top ten carry 25%. Material: peripheral blood. Receptor source: a human donor in a cohort sampled during active COVID-19. CDR3s include the opening cysteine and the closing phenylalanine or tryptophan. Each record gives: V gene, CDR3 protein.

>TRBV5-1
CASSPTGTSGTSSYNEQFF
>TRBV28
CASSSPRDNSYEQYF
>TRBV23-1
CASSGEVTDTQYF
>TRBV7-6
CASSRTAQGSTEAFF
>TRBV18
CASSPLIREDYGYTF
>TRBV2
CASSVGTGGQPQHF
>TRBV5-1
CASSWADGGSGANVLTF
>TRBV5-4
CASSFDPGTGREAFF
>TRBV30
CAWSAGLAGNVGLFF
>TRBV28
CASSLQAPYEQYF
>TRBV19
CASSPQASRGEQFF
>TRBV28
CASSYRGYSNQPQHF
>TRBV6-2/TRBV6-3
CASSYATGRSLSYGYTF
>TRBV19
CASSDRGRHEQYF
>TRBV28
CASITPGQGSGGYTF
>TRBV6-6
CASTRVYGEKLFF